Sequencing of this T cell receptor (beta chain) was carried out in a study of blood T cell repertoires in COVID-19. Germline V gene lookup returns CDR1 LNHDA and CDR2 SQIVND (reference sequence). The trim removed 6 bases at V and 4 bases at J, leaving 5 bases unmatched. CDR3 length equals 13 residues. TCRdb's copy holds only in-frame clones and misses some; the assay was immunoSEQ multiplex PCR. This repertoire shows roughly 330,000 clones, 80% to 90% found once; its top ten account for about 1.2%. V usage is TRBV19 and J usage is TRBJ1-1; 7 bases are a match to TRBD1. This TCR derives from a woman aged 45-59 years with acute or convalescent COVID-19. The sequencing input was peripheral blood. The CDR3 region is CASRTGSGTEAFF. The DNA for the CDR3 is TGTGCCAGTAGGACAGGGTCGGGCACTGAAGCTTTCTTT.